This note documents a single T cell receptor beta chain sequence. Antigen: not known. The sample is drawn from a study of cytomegalovirus exposure and HLA in healthy donors. Trimming left V 0 bases short and J 4 bases short, with 9 bases between. This CDR3 is built from 15 residues. Germline CDR1 and CDR2: SGHTA and FQGNSA. PCR amplification relied on 60 Vbeta primers (plus 13 Jbeta primers). The repertoire was sequenced with immunoSEQ multiplex PCR; TCRdb's copy has only in-frame clones and lacks some. The table has 85,000 to 90,000 clones, roughly 85% seen once; the top ten hold 7.4%. Donors counted as nominally healthy when sampled, yet unrecorded immune exposures were likely. Study conclusions and caveats: Several of the most significant clusters appeared linked to common viral pathogens, based on a later analysis. An ancestry cluster, one associated with Asian ancestry, reportedly showed fewer N-insertions than the 666-donor mean in a later analysis. A later analysis found that most CMV-associated TCR beta chains appeared HLA-restricted.

The rearrangement links TRBV7-2 to TRBJ1-4; the D gene is possibly TRBD1 (6 bases). The sequence was collected from a man aged 40-50 years in good health and CMV-seropositive. The source material was PBMCs. Written as DNA, the CDR3 is TGTGCCAGCAGCTTAGCGGGGACAAGTAATGAAAAACTGTTTTTT. This codes for CASSLAGTSNEKLFF.